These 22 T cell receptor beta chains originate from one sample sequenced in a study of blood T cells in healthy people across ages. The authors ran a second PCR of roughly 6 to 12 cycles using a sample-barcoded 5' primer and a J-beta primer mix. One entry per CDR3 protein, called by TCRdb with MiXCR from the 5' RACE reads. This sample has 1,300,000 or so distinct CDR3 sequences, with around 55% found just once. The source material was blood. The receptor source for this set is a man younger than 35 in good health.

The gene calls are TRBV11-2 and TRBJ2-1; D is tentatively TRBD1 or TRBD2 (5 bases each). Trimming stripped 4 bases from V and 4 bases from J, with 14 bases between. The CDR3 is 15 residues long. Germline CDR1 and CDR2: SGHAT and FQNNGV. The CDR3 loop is CASSSPKGRYNEQFF. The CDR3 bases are TGTGCCAGCAGCTCCCCAAAGGGACGGTACAATGAGCAGTTCTTC. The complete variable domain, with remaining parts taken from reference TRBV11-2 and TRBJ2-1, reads EAGVAQSPRYKIIEKRQSVAFWCNPISGHATLYWYQQILGQGPKLLIQFQNNGVVDDSQLPKDRFSAERLKGVDSTLKIQPAKLEDSAVYLCASSSPKGRYNEQFFGPGTRLTVL.

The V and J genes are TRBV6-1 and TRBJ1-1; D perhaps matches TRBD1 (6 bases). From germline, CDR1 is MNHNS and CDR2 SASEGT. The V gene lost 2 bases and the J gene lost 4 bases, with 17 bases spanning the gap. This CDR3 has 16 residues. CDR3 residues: CASSEYLGGRSTEAFF. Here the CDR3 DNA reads TGTGCCAGCAGTGAATATTTAGGGGGAAGATCCACTGAAGCTTTCTTT.

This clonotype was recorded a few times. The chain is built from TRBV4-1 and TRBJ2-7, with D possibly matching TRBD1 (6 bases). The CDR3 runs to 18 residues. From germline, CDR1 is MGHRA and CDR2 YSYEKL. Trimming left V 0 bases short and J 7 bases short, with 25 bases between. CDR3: CASSQEGLVETGLKEQYF. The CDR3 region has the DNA TGCGCCAGCAGCCAAGAGGGGCTGGTAGAGACAGGTCTTAAAGAGCAGTACTTC.

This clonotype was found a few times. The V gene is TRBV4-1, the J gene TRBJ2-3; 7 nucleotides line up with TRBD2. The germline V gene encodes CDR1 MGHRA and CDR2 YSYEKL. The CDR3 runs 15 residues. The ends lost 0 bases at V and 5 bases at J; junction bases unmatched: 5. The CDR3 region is CASSQDPRGRDTQYF. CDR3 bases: TGCGCCAGCAGCCAAGATCCGCGCGGGAGAGATACGCAGTATTTT.

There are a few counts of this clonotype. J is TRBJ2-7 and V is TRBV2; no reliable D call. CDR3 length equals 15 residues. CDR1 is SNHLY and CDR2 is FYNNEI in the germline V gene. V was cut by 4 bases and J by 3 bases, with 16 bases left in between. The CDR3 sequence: CASSVGSVPDYEQYF. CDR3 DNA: TGTGCCAGCAGTGTTGGTAGTGTTCCGGACTACGAGCAGTACTTC.

The CDR3 DNA follows: TGTGCTGGCAACGGACTGAGCACAGATACGCAGTATTTT. Amino acid sequence: CAGNGLSTDTQYF. The gene calls are TRBV7-9 and TRBJ2-3, with D tentatively TRBD2 (5 bases). Germline V lookup: CDR1 SEHNR, CDR2 FQNEAQ (reference sequence). CDR3 length equals 13 residues.

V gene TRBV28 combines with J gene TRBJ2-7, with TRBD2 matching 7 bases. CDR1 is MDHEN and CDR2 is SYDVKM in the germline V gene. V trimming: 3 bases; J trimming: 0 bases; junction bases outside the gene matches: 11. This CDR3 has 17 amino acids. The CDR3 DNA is TGTGCCAGCAGTTTCCCTCGGCGGGGGTCATCCTCCTACGAGCAGTACTTC. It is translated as CASSFPRRGSSSYEQYF.

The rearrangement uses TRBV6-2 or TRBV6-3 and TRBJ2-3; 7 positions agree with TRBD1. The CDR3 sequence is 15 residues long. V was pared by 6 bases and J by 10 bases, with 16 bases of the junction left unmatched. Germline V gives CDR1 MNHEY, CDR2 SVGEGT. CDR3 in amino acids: CASSPARQGPGAQYF. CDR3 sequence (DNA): TGTGCCAGCAGCCCCGCCAGACAGGGCCCAGGGGCGCAGTATTTT.

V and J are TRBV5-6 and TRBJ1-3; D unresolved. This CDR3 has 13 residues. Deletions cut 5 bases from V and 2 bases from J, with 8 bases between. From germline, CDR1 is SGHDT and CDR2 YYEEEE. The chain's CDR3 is CASSSGPGNTIYF. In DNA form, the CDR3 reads TGTGCCAGCAGTTCCGGGCCTGGAAACACCATATATTTT.

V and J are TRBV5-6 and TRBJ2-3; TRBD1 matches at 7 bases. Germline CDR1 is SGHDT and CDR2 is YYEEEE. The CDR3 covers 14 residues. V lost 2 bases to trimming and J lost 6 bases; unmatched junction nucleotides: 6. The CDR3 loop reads CASSFGRGFDTQYF. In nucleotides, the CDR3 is TGTGCCAGCAGCTTTGGCAGGGGGTTTGATACGCAGTATTTT.

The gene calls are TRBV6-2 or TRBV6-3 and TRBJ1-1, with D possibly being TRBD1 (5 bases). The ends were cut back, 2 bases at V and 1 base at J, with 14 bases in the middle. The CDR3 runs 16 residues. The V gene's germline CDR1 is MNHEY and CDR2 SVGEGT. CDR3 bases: TGTGCCAGCAGTTACCCGTTGGGGGGGGAGAACACTGAAGCTTTCTTT. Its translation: CASSYPLGGENTEAFF.

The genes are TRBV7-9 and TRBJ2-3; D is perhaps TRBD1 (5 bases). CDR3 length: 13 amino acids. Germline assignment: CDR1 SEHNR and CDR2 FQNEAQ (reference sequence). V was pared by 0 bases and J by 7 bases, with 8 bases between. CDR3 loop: CASSLAGANTQYF. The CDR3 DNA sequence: TGTGCCAGCAGCTTAGCAGGGGCGAATACGCAGTATTTT.

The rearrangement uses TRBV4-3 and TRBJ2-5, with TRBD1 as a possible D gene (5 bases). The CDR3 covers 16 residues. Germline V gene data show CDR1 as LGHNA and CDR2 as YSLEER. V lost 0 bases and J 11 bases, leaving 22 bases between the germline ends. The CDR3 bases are TGCGCCAGCAGCCAAGATTCCAGGGCGGCCTACAATGAGCAGTACTTC. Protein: CASSQDSRAAYNEQYF.

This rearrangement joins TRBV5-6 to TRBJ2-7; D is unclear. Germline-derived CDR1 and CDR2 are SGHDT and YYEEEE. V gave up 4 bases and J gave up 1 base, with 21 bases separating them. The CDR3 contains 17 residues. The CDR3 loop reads CASSRGPLLVGSYEQYF. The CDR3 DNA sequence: TGTGCCAGCAGCCGTGGACCGCTTCTAGTTGGGTCCTACGAGCAGTACTTC. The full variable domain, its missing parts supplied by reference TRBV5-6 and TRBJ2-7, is DAGVTQSPTHLIKTRGQQVTLRCSPKSGHDTVSWYQQALGQGPQFIFQYYEEEERQRGNFPDRFSGHQFPNYSSELNVNALLLGDSALYLCASSRGPLLVGSYEQYFGPGTRLTVT.

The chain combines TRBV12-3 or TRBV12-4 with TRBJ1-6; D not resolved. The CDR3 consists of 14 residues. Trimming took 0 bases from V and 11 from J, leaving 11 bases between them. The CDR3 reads CASSLALSDPPLHF. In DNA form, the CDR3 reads TGTGCCAGCAGTTTAGCACTCTCTGATCCACCCCTCCACTTT.

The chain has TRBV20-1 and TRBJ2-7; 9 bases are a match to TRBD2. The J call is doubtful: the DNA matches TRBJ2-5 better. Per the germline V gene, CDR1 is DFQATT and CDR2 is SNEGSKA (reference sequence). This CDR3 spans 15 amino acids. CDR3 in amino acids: CSARDGLAGTETQYF. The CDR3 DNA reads TGCAGTGCTAGAGATGGGCTAGCGGGGACGGAGACCCAGTACTTC.

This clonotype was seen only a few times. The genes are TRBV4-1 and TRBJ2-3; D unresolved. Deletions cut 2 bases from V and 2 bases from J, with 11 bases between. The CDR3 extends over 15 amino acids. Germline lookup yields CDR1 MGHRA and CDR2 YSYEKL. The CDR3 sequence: CASSQPRVHTDTQYF. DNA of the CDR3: TGCGCCAGCAGCCAACCCCGGGTCCACACAGATACGCAGTATTTT.

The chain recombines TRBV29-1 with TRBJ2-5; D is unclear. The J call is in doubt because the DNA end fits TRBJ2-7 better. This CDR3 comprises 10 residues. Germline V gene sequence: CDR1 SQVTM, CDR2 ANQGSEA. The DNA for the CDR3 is TGCAGCGTTACAGTCGACGAGCAGTACTTC. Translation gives CSVTVDEQYF.

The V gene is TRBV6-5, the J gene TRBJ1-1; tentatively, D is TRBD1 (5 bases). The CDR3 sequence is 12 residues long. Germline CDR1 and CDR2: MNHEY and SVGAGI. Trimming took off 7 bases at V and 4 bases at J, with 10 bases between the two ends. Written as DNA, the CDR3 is TGTGCCAGCAATACCCAGGGCACTGAAGCTTTCTTT. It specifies CASNTQGTEAFF.

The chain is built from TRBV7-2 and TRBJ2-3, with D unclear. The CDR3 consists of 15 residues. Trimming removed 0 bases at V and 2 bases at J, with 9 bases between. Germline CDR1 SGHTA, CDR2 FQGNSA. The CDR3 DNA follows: TGTGCCAGCAGCTTAGCGAACAGCCCCACAGATACGCAGTATTTT. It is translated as CASSLANSPTDTQYF.

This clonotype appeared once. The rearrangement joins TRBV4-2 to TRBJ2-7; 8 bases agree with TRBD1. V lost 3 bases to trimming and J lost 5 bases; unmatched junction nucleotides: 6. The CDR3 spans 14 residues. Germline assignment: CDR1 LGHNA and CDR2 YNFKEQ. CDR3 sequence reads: CASSQPGQANEQYF. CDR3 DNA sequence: TGTGCCAGCAGCCAGCCGGGACAGGCAAACGAGCAGTACTTC.

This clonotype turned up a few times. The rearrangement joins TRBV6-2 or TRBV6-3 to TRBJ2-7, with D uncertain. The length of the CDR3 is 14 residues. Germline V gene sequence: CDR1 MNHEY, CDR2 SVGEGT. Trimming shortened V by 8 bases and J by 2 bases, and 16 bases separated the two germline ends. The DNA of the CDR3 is TGTGCCAGCTCTGAGGCTGCACCAACCTACGAGCAGTACTTC. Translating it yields CASSEAAPTYEQYF.